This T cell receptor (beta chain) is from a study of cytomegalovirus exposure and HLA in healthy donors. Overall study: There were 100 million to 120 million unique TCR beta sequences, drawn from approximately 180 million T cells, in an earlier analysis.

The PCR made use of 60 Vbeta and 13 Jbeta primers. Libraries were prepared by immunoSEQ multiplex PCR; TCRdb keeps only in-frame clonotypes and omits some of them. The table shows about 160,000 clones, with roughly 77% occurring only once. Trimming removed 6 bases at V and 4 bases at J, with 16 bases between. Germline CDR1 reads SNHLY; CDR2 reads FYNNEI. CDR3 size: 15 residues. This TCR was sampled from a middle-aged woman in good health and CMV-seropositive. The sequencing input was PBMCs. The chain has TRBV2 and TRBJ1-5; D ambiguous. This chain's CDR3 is CASRASGLLNQPQHF. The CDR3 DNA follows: TGTGCCAGCAGAGCGTCCGGGTTACTAAATCAGCCCCAGCATTTT.